The 26 T cell receptor beta chains below all came from one sample that was sequenced in a study of blood T cell repertoires in COVID-19. TCRdb's table, derived via immunoSEQ multiplex PCR, lists solely in-frame clones and lacks some. The sample gives fewer than 300,000 clones, about 86% of which show up once; about 15% is in the top ten. What was sequenced was peripheral blood. The source is a person aged 70 to 85 with COVID-19, enrolled during active disease.

The chain links TRBV12-3 or TRBV12-4 to TRBJ2-7, with TRBD2 as a possible D gene (6 bases). The V and J ends lost 6 bases and 3 bases respectively, with 9 bases between them. This CDR3 has 12 residues. The CDR3 loop is CASSWGDYEQYF. CDR3 nucleotides: TGTGCCAGCAGCTGGGGGGACTACGAGCAGTACTTC.

The CDR3 spells CASSLLAGVSDTQYF. The CDR3, as DNA: TGTGCCAGCAGCTTATTAGCGGGAGTCTCCGATACGCAGTATTTT. The chain recombines TRBV5-5 with TRBJ2-3, with 9 bases lining up with TRBD2. The germline V gene encodes CDR1 SGHKS and CDR2 YYEKEE (reference sequence). V gave up 2 bases and J gave up 6 bases; unmatched junction bases: 7. CDR3 size: 15 residues.

This rearrangement joins TRBV6-5 to TRBJ2-1; 11 bases align to TRBD2. V was pared by 4 bases and J by 6 bases, with 5 bases of the junction left unmatched. The germline V gene has CDR1 MNHEY and CDR2 SVGAGI. The CDR3 spans 15 residues. Here the CDR3 DNA reads TGTGCCAGCAGTTTACTAGCGGGAGCTTTCAATGAGCAGTTCTTC. Residues: CASSLLAGAFNEQFF.

This clone was seen only once. This sequence joins TRBV7-3 and TRBJ2-5; 8 bases are a match to TRBD1. The CDR3 contains 15 residues. The V and J ends lost 2 bases and 4 bases, in that order; junction bases with no gene match: 6. CDR1 and CDR2 (germline): SGHTA, FQGTGA. The CDR3 spells CASSLYQGAIETQYF. CDR3 bases: TGTGCCAGCAGCTTATATCAGGGGGCCATAGAGACCCAGTACTTC.

The chain uses TRBV24-1 and TRBJ2-1; D call uncertain. Germline CDR1 KGHDR, CDR2 SFDVKD. CDR3 length: 16 amino acids. V lost 2 bases, J lost 0 bases, and 10 bases lay in between. In nucleotides, the CDR3 is TGTGCCACCAGTGATTCTACGCCGAGCTCCTACAATGAGCAGTTCTTC. This encodes CATSDSTPSSYNEQFF.

The rearrangement joins TRBV19 to TRBJ1-4; D may be TRBD1 (5 bases). The CDR3 loop spans 13 amino acids. Germline loops: CDR1 LNHDA, CDR2 SQIVND (reference sequence). Trimming removed 3 bases from V and 8 bases from J, with 10 bases in between. Here the CDR3 DNA reads TGTGCCAGTAGTATCGGCGGGGCGGAAAAACTGTTTTTT. It is translated as CASSIGGAEKLFF.

The chain recombines TRBV5-1 with TRBJ1-1, with D possibly being TRBD1 (6 bases). Germline CDR1 reads SGHRS; CDR2 reads YFSETQ. V lost 0 bases and J lost 6, with 12 bases in between. The CDR3 spans 14 residues. The CDR3 sequence is CASSLALGAAEAFF. The CDR3 nucleotides read TGCGCCAGCAGCTTGGCCTTGGGGGCCGCTGAAGCTTTCTTT.

This clone was observed a single time. V usage is TRBV23-1 and J usage is TRBJ2-2; TRBD2 might be the D (6 bases). TRBV23-1 is labeled an ORF, and its function is uncertain. This CDR3 comprises 15 residues. The V and J ends lost 4 bases and 4 bases respectively, with 13 bases between them. The CDR3 here is CASSPPTGLTGELFF. CDR3 nucleotides: TGCGCCAGCAGTCCGCCGACGGGACTCACCGGGGAGCTGTTTTTT.

The chain combines TRBV21-1 with TRBJ2-5; the table gives TRBD1 as D, unverified against the DNA. TRBV21-1 is assigned pseudogene status. CDR3 length equals 14 residues. Written as DNA, the CDR3 is TGTGCCAGCAGCAAAGAGACAGGGACGGAGACCCAGTACTTC. Translation: CASSKETGTETQYF.

V and J are TRBV18 and TRBJ2-5; D might be TRBD1 (6 bases). V lost 3 bases to trimming and J lost 5 bases, with 10 bases between them. Germline CDR1 is KGHSH and CDR2 is LQKENI. This CDR3 has 13 residues. This CDR3 reads CASSPGTPETQYF. The CDR3 DNA is TGTGCCAGCTCACCGGGGACACCCGAGACCCAGTACTTC. Looking up the rest from reference TRBV18 and TRBJ2-5 gives the full variable domain: NAGVMQNPRHLVRRRGQEARLRCSPMKGHSHVYWYRQLPEEGLKFMVYLQKENIIDESGMPKERFSAEFPKEGPSILRIQQVVRGDSAAYFCASSPGTPETQYFGPGTRLLVL.

The gene calls are TRBV7-3 and TRBJ2-3; 7 nucleotides match TRBD1. The CDR3 contains 14 residues. The junction had 7 bases not matched to a gene; V was cut back by 5 bases and J by 5 bases. Germline V lookup: CDR1 SGHTA, CDR2 FQGTGA. The CDR3 sequence: CASSPTGVRDTQYF. Written as DNA, the CDR3 is TGTGCCAGCAGCCCAACAGGGGTTCGAGATACGCAGTATTTT.

V gene TRBV14 combines with J gene TRBJ2-5; 7 bases line up with TRBD2. The CDR3 has 15 residues. CDR1 is SGHDN, CDR2 FVKESK, per germline. V was pared by 4 bases and J by 5 bases, with 10 bases of the junction left unmatched. CDR3 sequence: CASSLRHGGGETQYF. CDR3 bases: TGTGCCAGCAGCCTAAGACACGGGGGAGGGGAGACCCAGTACTTC.

The V call is TRBV6-6, the J call TRBJ2-7, with 8 positions matching TRBD2. Trimming cost V 8 bases and J 1 base; bases outside gene matches: 4. Germline values: CDR1 MNHNY, CDR2 SVGAGI (reference sequence). The CDR3 contains 13 residues. In nucleotides, the CDR3 is TGTGCCAGCGGAGTAGCGGGGTCCTACGAGCAGTACTTC. Its protein product is CASGVAGSYEQYF.

V and J are TRBV2 and TRBJ2-2; D is undetermined. Trimming took off 3 bases at V and 1 base at J, with 6 bases between the two ends. Germline V CDR1 and CDR2: SNHLY, FYNNEI. This CDR3 is 14 amino acids long. The CDR3 here is CASSERENTGELFF. The CDR3 nucleotides are TGTGCCAGCAGTGAGAGAGAGAACACCGGGGAGCTGTTTTTT. The variable domain in full, completed from reference TRBV2 and TRBJ2-2, reads EPEVTQTPSHQVTQMGQEVILRCVPISNHLYFYWYRQILGQKVEFLVSFYNNEISEKSEIFDDQFSVERPDGSNFTLKIRSTKLEDSAMYFCASSERENTGELFFGEGSRLTVL.

The V call is TRBV11-3, the J call TRBJ1-3; the D is unclear. CDR3 size: 13 residues. Germline CDR1 and CDR2: SGHNT and YENEEA. Trimming shortened V by 1 base and J by 2 bases, and 3 bases separated the two germline ends. The CDR3 sequence: CASSLAPGNTIYF. The CDR3 nucleotides read TGTGCCAGCAGCTTAGCTCCTGGAAACACCATATATTTT.

The V and J genes are TRBV19 and TRBJ1-5, with 10 positions matching TRBD1. The CDR3 has 16 residues. Germline values: CDR1 LNHDA, CDR2 SQIVND (reference sequence). Trimming cost V 6 bases and J 4 bases; bases outside gene matches: 9. The CDR3 loop is CASRGGDRGLNQPQHF. As DNA, the CDR3 is TGTGCCAGTAGGGGTGGGGACAGGGGTTTGAATCAGCCCCAGCATTTT.

V is TRBV19 and J is TRBJ2-2; D not certain. The CDR3 sequence is 14 residues long. In germline, CDR1 is LNHDA, CDR2 SQIVND (reference sequence). V lost 2 bases and J 5 bases, leaving 9 bases between the germline ends. The CDR3 loop is CASSISEATGELFF. The CDR3 bases are TGTGCCAGTAGTATATCCGAGGCGACCGGGGAGCTGTTTTTT.

This clone appeared once. This chain connects TRBV10-3 to TRBJ1-4, with D perhaps matching TRBD1 (5 bases). V was cut by 0 bases and J by 0 bases, with 11 bases left in between. Germline CDR1 is ENHRY and CDR2 is SYGVKD. The CDR3 has 17 amino acids. This CDR3 is CAISESKGTATNEKLFF. As DNA, the CDR3 is TGTGCCATCAGTGAGTCTAAGGGGACTGCAACTAATGAAAAACTGTTTTTT.

J is TRBJ2-7 and V is TRBV7-2, with 8 bases fitting TRBD2. Germline trimming cut 2 bases from V and 4 bases from J; bases unmatched to any gene: 7. Germline CDR1 and CDR2: SGHTA and FQGNSA. This CDR3 is built from 15 residues. The CDR3 loop is CASSLYPGGRYEQYF. CDR3 DNA: TGTGCCAGCAGCTTATATCCGGGAGGGCGTTACGAGCAGTACTTC.

This clone was seen just once. In DNA form, the CDR3 reads TGTGCCAGTAGTACGCTACGGAGAAGCGGGGACTCCTACAATGAGCAGTTCTTC. Its protein product is CASSTLRRSGDSYNEQFF. The genes are TRBV19 and TRBJ2-1; TRBD2 agrees at 7 bases. J gave up 0 bases and V 4 bases, and 12 bases lay outside the gene matches. The CDR3 is 18 residues long. Germline V CDR1 and CDR2: LNHDA, SQIVND (reference sequence).

The gene calls are TRBV5-1 and TRBJ2-2, with 8 bases identical to TRBD2. The CDR3 is made up of 13 amino acids. Germline trimming cut 4 bases from V and 6 bases from J; bases unmatched to any gene: 2. Germline CDR1 is SGHRS and CDR2 is YFSETQ. CDR3 loop: CASSPGGAGELFF. For the CDR3, the DNA is TGCGCCAGCAGCCCCGGGGGGGCCGGGGAGCTGTTTTTT.

The chain joins TRBV6-1 to TRBJ2-7; 11 nucleotides align to TRBD2. CDR3 size: 16 residues. CDR1 and CDR2 from the germline V gene are MNHNS and SASEGT. V dropped 4 bases and J dropped 1; count of bases not matched to a gene: 6. CDR3 coding DNA: TGTGCCAGCAGTGTTAGCGGGGGGGCCGGGTCCTACGAGCAGTACTTC. Protein product: CASSVSGGAGSYEQYF.

J is TRBJ2-7 and V is TRBV4-1, with 8 bases lining up with TRBD1. In germline, CDR1 is MGHRA, CDR2 YSYEKL. There are 14 residues in the CDR3. V lost 1 base, J lost 4 bases, and 3 bases stayed unmatched. Here the CDR3 DNA reads TGCGCCAGCAGCCAAGTCCGGACAGGGTACGAGCAGTACTTC. This encodes CASSQVRTGYEQYF.

On this clone itself: This may stem from a read error, because a much larger clone lies one nucleotide away. The CDR3 loop is CASRGLAYEQFF. The CDR3 nucleotides read TGTGCCAGCAGGGGACTAGCCTATGAGCAGTTCTTC. The chain links TRBV12-3 or TRBV12-4 to TRBJ2-1; TRBD2 aligns across 9 bases. This CDR3 spans 12 amino acids. V was clipped by 6 bases and J by 8 bases; unmatched bases: 2.

V usage is TRBV28 and J usage is TRBJ2-1; 13 nucleotides match TRBD2. Trimming at V came to 5 bases and at J to 8 bases, leaving 9 bases not matched to a gene. The CDR3 extends over 16 amino acids. CDR1 is MDHEN, CDR2 SYDVKM, per germline. CDR3 coding DNA: TGTGCCAGCAGTCCAGGACTAGCGGGAGTCCCTTATGAGCAGTTCTTC. Residues: CASSPGLAGVPYEQFF.

The chain combines TRBV18 with TRBJ2-7, with 12 bases that match TRBD2. The CDR3 runs 15 residues. V lost 6 bases, J lost 3 bases, and 6 bases stayed unmatched. The germline V gene has CDR1 KGHSH and CDR2 LQKENI. The CDR3, as DNA: TGTGCCAGCTCCCCAGAGACTAGCGGGGGCTACGAGCAGTACTTC. It encodes CASSPETSGGYEQYF.